The 5 T cell receptor beta chains below were found in one sample sequenced in a study of blood T cell repertoires in COVID-19. The repertoire was sequenced with immunoSEQ multiplex PCR; TCRdb's copy has only in-frame clones and lacks some. The sample lists about 150,000 clones, 85% seen once, with more than 5% in the top ten. Input material: PBMCs or T cells enriched from blood (not recorded which). Source of these receptors: a middle-aged woman who had recovered from COVID-19.

For the CDR3, the DNA is TGTGCCAGTACCCCGCGAGCGGGAGTCTACAATGAGCAGTTCTTC. This translates into CASTPRAGVYNEQFF. J is TRBJ2-1 and V is TRBV19, with 8 bases fitting TRBD2. Germline values: CDR1 LNHDA, CDR2 SQIVND (reference sequence). V lost 7 bases, J lost 3 bases, and 8 bases stayed unmatched. CDR3 length: 15 residues.

In this sample, this clone turned up a few times. The gene calls are TRBV29-1 and TRBJ1-2; TRBD1 matches 10 bases. This CDR3 contains 12 residues. Germline CDR1 and CDR2: SQVTM and ANQGSEA. V trimming: 8 bases; J trimming: 5 bases; junction bases outside the gene matches: 5. The CDR3 is CSSRTGGYGYTF. The CDR3 coding sequence is TGCAGCTCCCGGACAGGGGGGTATGGCTACACCTTC.

The chain combines TRBV27 with TRBJ1-5; D remains ambiguous. Trimming shortened V by 3 bases and J by 4 bases, and 4 bases separated the two germline ends. This CDR3 has 12 amino acids. Germline-derived CDR1 and CDR2 are MNHEY and SMNVEV (reference sequence). CDR3 sequence: CASSFPNQPQHF. The CDR3 DNA sequence: TGTGCCAGCAGTTTCCCGAATCAGCCCCAGCATTTT.

The genes are TRBV19 and TRBJ1-5; 7 bases align to TRBD1. Trimming removed 5 bases from V and 3 bases from J; junction bases left unmatched: 7. This CDR3 contains 15 residues. Germline V CDR1 and CDR2: LNHDA, SQIVND (reference sequence). The CDR3 here is CASSAPGQFNQPQHF. The CDR3 coding sequence is TGTGCCAGTAGTGCACCGGGACAGTTCAATCAGCCCCAGCATTTT.

The chain is built from TRBV3-1 (or the pseudogene TRBV3-2) and TRBJ2-5; 9 bases line up with TRBD2. The CDR3 runs to 14 residues. V lost 4 bases to trimming and J lost 5 bases; unmatched junction nucleotides: 5. In germline, CDR1 is LGHDT, CDR2 YNNKEL (reference sequence). CDR3 in DNA: TGTGCCAGCAGCCTCGGACTAGCGTTTGAGACCCAGTACTTC. As protein: CASSLGLAFETQYF.